The 32 T cell receptor beta chains presented below share a single source sample, sequenced in a study of blood T cell repertoires in COVID-19. Libraries were prepared by immunoSEQ multiplex PCR; TCRdb keeps only in-frame clonotypes and omits some of them. The sample records about 250,000 clones, roughly 80% being singletons. The sample comprised peripheral blood. These receptors were taken from a person between 65 and 79 years old with COVID-19, enrolled during active disease.

The V and J genes are TRBV29-1 and TRBJ2-5, with 9 bases identical to TRBD1. V shed 7 bases and J 5 bases; nucleotides not matched to a gene: 8. This CDR3 contains 13 residues. In germline, CDR1 is SQVTM, CDR2 ANQGSEA. As DNA, the CDR3 is TGCAGCGCCCCGGGACAGGGCTTGGAGACCCAGTACTTC. Translation: CSAPGQGLETQYF.

J is TRBJ1-5 and V is TRBV28, with D possibly matching TRBD1 (6 bases). Trimming stripped 7 bases from V and 1 base from J, with 17 bases between. Germline lookup yields CDR1 MDHEN and CDR2 SYDVKM. This CDR3 region has 16 residues. The CDR3 nucleotides are TGTGCCAGCACCAGGGGCAGGGCGGAGAGCAATCAGCCCCAGCATTTT. It is translated as CASTRGRAESNQPQHF.

This chain links TRBV6-5 with TRBJ1-2, with a tentative D call TRBD1 (5 bases). V was cut by 6 bases and J by 5 bases, with 19 bases left in between. From germline, CDR1 is MNHEY and CDR2 SVGAGI. CDR3 length equals 15 residues. The CDR3 bases are TGTGCCAGCAGGCAAGCAGGGATGGACCTTTATGGCTACACCTTC. This translates into CASRQAGMDLYGYTF.

The chain employs TRBV6-5 and TRBJ2-2, with 7 bases identical to TRBD2. V was pared by 6 bases and J by 6 bases, with 10 bases of the junction left unmatched. The CDR3 contains 15 residues. Germline CDR1 is MNHEY and CDR2 is SVGAGI. DNA of the CDR3: TGTGCCAGCAGAAGGGCAACGGGAGGAGCCGGGGAGCTGTTTTTT. It specifies CASRRATGGAGELFF.

This chain connects TRBV15 to TRBJ1-5, with D maybe TRBD1 (6 bases). V was pared by 0 bases and J by 3 bases, with 9 bases between. The CDR3 contains 15 residues. CDR1 and CDR2 (germline): LNHNV, YYDKDF (reference sequence). CDR3 DNA sequence: TGTGCCACCAGCAGAGAACAGGGCTACAATCAGCCCCAGCATTTT. It codes for CATSREQGYNQPQHF.

The chain uses TRBV6-5 and TRBJ1-5, with D uncertain. In germline, CDR1 is MNHEY, CDR2 SVGAGI. CDR3 length: 15 residues. Trimming took off 3 bases at V and 3 bases at J, with 12 bases between the two ends. The CDR3 sequence is CASSYAGNPNQPQHF. The CDR3 DNA follows: TGTGCCAGCAGTTATGCAGGAAACCCCAATCAGCCCCAGCATTTT.

The chain links TRBV6-5 to TRBJ1-5, with TRBD1 identical over 7 bases. The CDR3 is 13 amino acids. Germline CDR1 reads MNHEY; CDR2 reads SVGAGI. J was trimmed by 4 bases and V by 6 bases; bases with no gene match: 3. CDR3 amino acids: CASRQQGNQPQHF. In DNA, the CDR3 is TGTGCCAGCAGGCAACAGGGGAATCAGCCCCAGCATTTT.

The chain carries TRBV2 and TRBJ1-4, with 8 nucleotides matching TRBD1. The J segment lost 7 bases and the V segment lost 8 bases, leaving 9 bases of the junction unmatched. This CDR3 has 14 amino acids. From germline, CDR1 is SNHLY and CDR2 FYNNEI. For the CDR3, the DNA is TGTGCCAGCTCAGTGGGACAGGCGGGTGAAAAACTGTTTTTT. Its translation is CASSVGQAGEKLFF.

CDR3 DNA sequence: TGTGCCAGCAGTGAAGGAGTCAATCAGCCCCAGCATTTT. Amino acids: CASSEGVNQPQHF. The chain is built from TRBV6-1 and TRBJ1-5; D call uncertain. Trimming removed 1 base at V and 3 bases at J, with 4 bases between. Germline CDR1 and CDR2: MNHNS and SASEGT. The CDR3 is made up of 13 amino acids.

J is TRBJ1-1 and V is TRBV12-3 or TRBV12-4, with D possibly matching TRBD1 (5 bases). CDR3 size: 12 residues. With 7 bases removed from V and 9 bases from J, the gap between germline ends came to 15 bases. The CDR3 loop reads CASTWGGKQAFF. CDR3 nucleotides: TGTGCCAGCACCTGGGGGGGGAAGCAAGCTTTCTTT.

This chain connects TRBV25-1 to TRBJ2-2; TRBD1 agrees at 11 bases. V was pared by 5 bases and J by 6 bases, with 8 bases of the junction left unmatched. Germline V gives CDR1 MGHDK, CDR2 SYGVNS. This CDR3 is built from 16 residues. CDR3 amino acids: CASSQPGTGGAGELFF. The DNA of the CDR3 is TGTGCCAGCAGTCAGCCCGGGACAGGGGGTGCCGGGGAGCTGTTTTTT.

The chain joins TRBV2 to TRBJ1-5; 7 bases match TRBD1. The CDR3 is made up of 16 amino acids. V shed 4 bases, J shed 5 bases, and the junction held 11 bases outside the gene matches. The germline V gene has CDR1 SNHLY and CDR2 FYNNEI. The CDR3 DNA reads as TGTGCCAGCAGTGTGTCGAGTGGCAGGGGGGATCAGCCCCAGCATTTT. This encodes CASSVSSGRGDQPQHF. The full variable domain, completed using reference TRBV2 and TRBJ1-5, is EPEVTQTPSHQVTQMGQEVILRCVPISNHLYFYWYRQILGQKVEFLVSFYNNEISEKSEIFDDQFSVERPDGSNFTLKIRSTKLEDSAMYFCASSVSSGRGDQPQHFGDGTRLSIL.

The V call is TRBV5-4, the J call TRBJ2-7, with TRBD2 identical over 9 bases. Germline loops: CDR1 SGHNT, CDR2 YYREEE (reference sequence). With V trimmed by 0 bases and J by 6 bases, 13 bases remained unmatched. CDR3 length equals 17 residues. The CDR3 DNA reads TGTGCCAGCAGCTTGGGGGTGGCCTCTAGCGGGAAGCGCGAGCAGTACTTC. It encodes CASSLGVASSGKREQYF.

The rearrangement joins TRBV28 to TRBJ2-4; the match to TRBD2 covers 11 bases. The CDR3 covers 17 residues. Germline values: CDR1 MDHEN, CDR2 SYDVKM. V was clipped by 7 bases and J by 1 base; unmatched bases: 9. Here the CDR3 reads CASTSWGLADAKNIQYF. Written as DNA, the CDR3 is TGTGCCAGCACTTCATGGGGACTAGCGGACGCCAAAAACATTCAGTACTTC.

V is TRBV5-6 and J is TRBJ2-5; no reliable D call. Trimming pared 4 bases from V and 2 bases from J, leaving 9 bases between. The CDR3 sequence is 13 residues long. CDR1 is SGHDT, CDR2 YYEEEE, per germline. The CDR3 region is CASSTTFQETQYF. The DNA of the CDR3 is TGTGCCAGCAGCACGACATTTCAAGAGACCCAGTACTTC.

This clone was observed once. The chain is built from TRBV21-1 and TRBJ2-2; the table gives TRBD2 as D, unverified against the DNA. TRBV21-1 is labeled a pseudogene. The length of the CDR3 is 17 residues. The CDR3 DNA reads TGTGCCAGCAGCAAAGTGGGGACTAGCGGGTATCACCGGGAGCTGTTTTTT. Encoded protein: CASSKVGTSGYHRELFF.

The V and J genes are TRBV6-6 and TRBJ1-3; D is ambiguous. V was clipped by 0 bases and J by 0 bases, with 3 bases between them. This CDR3 has 14 residues. CDR1 and CDR2 from the germline V gene are MNHNY and SVGAGI (reference sequence). The CDR3 coding sequence is TGTGCCAGCAGTTACTCCGTCTCTGGAAACACCATATATTTT. As protein: CASSYSVSGNTIYF.

This clone was counted once. The V and J genes are TRBV7-2 and TRBJ1-3; 7 nucleotides align to TRBD1. The germline CDR1 and CDR2 sequences are SGHTA and FQGNSA. Unmatched junction bases numbered 3, after V lost 1 base and J lost 0 bases. CDR3 size: 16 residues. As DNA, the CDR3 is TGTGCCAGCAGCTTAGACAGGGGCCCCTCTGGAAACACCATATATTTT. Translating it yields CASSLDRGPSGNTIYF.

The V and J genes are TRBV7-6 and TRBJ1-6, with D perhaps TRBD1 (6 bases). CDR3 length: 19 residues. Per the germline V gene, CDR1 is SGHVS and CDR2 is FNYEAQ. V was shortened by 1 base and J by 1 base, with 17 bases between the two germline ends. The CDR3 DNA follows: TGTGCCAGCAGCTTAGTTTCGATTACAGGGTCTTCCTATAATTCACCCCTCCACTTT. It codes for CASSLVSITGSSYNSPLHF.

The chain carries TRBV19 and TRBJ1-6; TRBD1 might be the D (6 bases). This CDR3 is built from 12 residues. Germline CDR1 reads LNHDA; CDR2 reads SQIVND (reference sequence). Trimming removed 10 bases at V and 7 bases at J, with 11 bases between. CDR3 DNA sequence: TGTGCCACCGCAGGGGCGAATTCACCCCTCCACTTT. It translates to CATAGANSPLHF.

This clone appeared a single time. J is TRBJ1-6 and V is TRBV3-1 (or the pseudogene TRBV3-2); 9 bases line up with TRBD1. The ends lost 0 bases at V and 10 bases at J; junction bases unmatched: 7. The CDR3 contains 16 residues. Germline V lookup: CDR1 LGHDT, CDR2 YNNKEL (reference sequence). For the CDR3, the DNA is TGTGCCAGCAGCCAAGACCCGGGACAGGGAGCATCACCCCTCCACTTT. Amino acid sequence: CASSQDPGQGASPLHF.

The J gene is TRBJ2-1, the V gene TRBV27; TRBD2 agrees at 8 bases. Germline assignment: CDR1 MNHEY and CDR2 SMNVEV (reference sequence). The CDR3 loop spans 15 amino acids. The V and J ends lost 2 bases and 8 bases, in that order; junction bases with no gene match: 8. CDR3 protein: CASSLVAGGRHEQFF. CDR3 DNA sequence: TGTGCCAGCAGTTTAGTCGCGGGGGGCCGGCATGAGCAGTTCTTC.

Here the CDR3 reads CASSYPFSEQPYEQYF. The CDR3, as DNA: TGTGCCAGCAGTTACCCCTTCTCGGAGCAGCCCTACGAGCAGTACTTC. This sequence joins TRBV6-2 or TRBV6-3 and TRBJ2-7; D ambiguous. The CDR3 is made up of 16 amino acids. Trimming took off 2 bases at V and 2 bases at J, with 16 bases between the two ends. Germline CDR1 reads MNHEY; CDR2 reads SVGEGT.

This clone has a single count. The V and J genes are TRBV5-4 and TRBJ1-5, with 12 bases fitting TRBD1. Germline V gene data show CDR1 as SGHNT and CDR2 as YYREEE (reference sequence). The trim removed 10 bases at V and 5 bases at J, leaving 13 bases unmatched. The CDR3 totals 16 residues. CDR3 nucleotide sequence: TGTGCCGCAGAGCTACTAAGGGACAGGGGGCATCAGCCCCAGCATTTT. This encodes CAAELLRDRGHQPQHF.

In this sample, this clone turned up once. The rearrangement links TRBV7-2 to TRBJ2-3, with TRBD2 matching 14 bases. This CDR3 has 19 amino acids. The junction had 6 bases not matched to a gene; V was cut back by 1 base and J by 0 bases. From germline, CDR1 is SGHTA and CDR2 FQGNSA. The CDR3: CASSLDGLAGGLSTDTQYF. As DNA, the CDR3 is TGTGCCAGCAGCTTAGATGGACTAGCGGGAGGTCTCAGCACAGATACGCAGTATTTT.

The V call is TRBV3-1 (or the pseudogene TRBV3-2), the J call TRBJ2-3, with 10 bases identical to TRBD2. CDR3 size: 18 residues. The junction had 11 bases not matched to a gene; V was cut back by 4 bases and J by 1 base. Germline CDR1 and CDR2: LGHDT and YNNKEL (reference sequence). CDR3 sequence: CASSRRCPGTSGTDTQYF. In DNA, the CDR3 is TGTGCCAGCAGCCGGCGTTGTCCCGGGACTAGCGGCACAGATACGCAGTATTTT.

With respect to this clone: The same CDR3 is also encoded by other DNA sequences in this sample. The CDR3 nucleotides read TGTGCCAGCAGTTCAACCCCTAGCTACGAGCAGTACTTC. Protein: CASSSTPSYEQYF. The J gene is TRBJ2-7, the V gene TRBV28, with no clear D. The CDR3 runs to 13 residues. V dropped 4 bases and J dropped 3 bases, with 10 bases sitting between them. Germline CDR1 is MDHEN and CDR2 is SYDVKM.

The chain is built from TRBV6-4 and TRBJ1-5; TRBD1 matches at 8 bases. Germline lookup yields CDR1 MRHNA and CDR2 SNTAGT. Trimming cost V 2 bases and J 3 bases; bases outside gene matches: 6. This CDR3 spans 16 amino acids. The CDR3 loop reads CASSDQDRVDNQPQHF. The DNA for the CDR3 is TGTGCCAGCAGTGACCAGGACAGGGTGGACAATCAGCCCCAGCATTTT.

The chain is built from TRBV5-4 and TRBJ2-4; 10 bases match TRBD1. Germline assignment: CDR1 SGHNT and CDR2 YYREEE (reference sequence). Trimming cost V 5 bases and J 7 bases; bases outside gene matches: 15. The CDR3 runs 17 residues. CDR3 sequence (DNA): TGTGCCAGCAGTTCATCACTCGACAGGGGGCTGTCGAACATTCAGTACTTC. Protein sequence: CASSSSLDRGLSNIQYF.

The V call is TRBV19, the J call TRBJ2-5; 9 positions match TRBD1. The CDR3 spans 16 residues. Germline CDR1 LNHDA, CDR2 SQIVND (reference sequence). Unmatched junction bases numbered 7, after V lost 1 base and J lost 4 bases. In DNA, the CDR3 is TGTGCCAGTAGTATAGGGGTAGGGACAGGGCGAGAGACCCAGTACTTC. Amino acid sequence: CASSIGVGTGRETQYF.

This chain uses TRBV11-2 with TRBJ2-1; possibly TRBD1 for D (6 bases). Trimming shortened V by 5 bases and J by 8 bases, and 19 bases separated the two germline ends. Germline V gene lookup returns CDR1 SGHAT and CDR2 FQNNGV. The CDR3 totals 15 residues. This CDR3 is CASSVTGIRVDEQFF. Written as DNA, the CDR3 is TGTGCCAGCAGCGTCACAGGGATTCGCGTAGATGAGCAGTTCTTC.

The V and J genes are TRBV11-2 and TRBJ2-1, with 8 positions matching TRBD2. V lost 1 base and J lost 6; bases outside the gene matches: 5. Looked up from germline, CDR1 is SGHAT and CDR2 is FQNNGV. This CDR3 spans 15 amino acids. CDR3 protein: CASSLGTSWGNEQFF. As DNA, the CDR3 is TGTGCCAGCAGCTTAGGGACTAGCTGGGGCAATGAGCAGTTCTTC.